This T cell receptor (beta chain) is drawn from a study of T cell changes during pregnancy in multiple sclerosis. Repertoires were generated with immunoSEQ multiplex PCR, while TCRdb's copy carries only in-frame clones and drops some. The sample gives tens of thousands of clones, 93% of which show up once; around 4% is in the top ten. Trimming took 4 bases from V and 0 from J; bases not matched to a gene: 5. This CDR3 contains 16 residues. Germline V gives CDR1 MNHEY, CDR2 SVGAGI. The receptor was derived from a female donor with multiple sclerosis, enrolled in a pregnancy study. Sample: CD8+ T cells from peripheral blood mononuclear cells, taken in the second trimester of pregnancy. This chain connects TRBV6-5 to TRBJ2-1; 8 positions agree with TRBD1. This CDR3 is CASSSRQGYSYNEQFF. CDR3 DNA: TGTGCCAGCAGTTCTCGACAGGGGTACTCCTACAATGAGCAGTTCTTC.